The 8 T cell receptor beta chains in this list originate from one sample, sequenced in a study of identical twins. TCRdb reprocessed the 5' RACE reads via MiXCR and lists one record per CDR3 protein. The sample shows 650,000 to 750,000 distinct CDR3 sequences, 21% of them seen only once. These same data were also listed under a study on T cells expressing NK-cell markers.

What was sequenced was PBMCs. The receptor set was obtained from a woman aged 18 to 35 in good health.

The rearrangement joins TRBV9 to TRBJ1-1, with 7 nucleotides matching TRBD1. Germline V CDR1 and CDR2: SGDLS, YYNGEE. The CDR3 is made up of 14 amino acids. J was trimmed by 7 bases and V by 4 bases; bases with no gene match: 10. The CDR3 nucleotides are TGTGCCAGCAGCTTCCGACAGGGTACGGGTGAAGCTTTCTTT. Protein sequence: CASSFRQGTGEAFF.

This sequence joins TRBV20-1 and TRBJ1-2, with D unclear. CDR1 and CDR2 from the germline V gene are DFQATT and SNEGSKA (reference sequence). The CDR3 covers 12 residues. The ends were cut back, 2 bases at V and 5 bases at J, with 9 bases in the middle. This CDR3 is CSARKVGYGYTF. CDR3 sequence (DNA): TGCAGTGCTAGAAAAGTGGGGTATGGCTACACCTTC.

This chain links TRBV29-1 with TRBJ1-1; D is ambiguous. Germline CDR1 reads SQVTM; CDR2 reads ANQGSEA. Trimming cost V 2 bases and J 3 bases, with 16 bases left between them. The CDR3 runs 15 residues. The CDR3 spells CSVERTGRWDTEAFF. CDR3 DNA: TGCAGCGTTGAAAGGACGGGCAGGTGGGACACTGAAGCTTTCTTT.

The V and J genes are TRBV6-2 or TRBV6-3 and TRBJ1-2; D uncertain. The CDR3 consists of 14 residues. The germline V gene has CDR1 MNHEY and CDR2 SVGEGT. Trimming removed 4 bases from V and 1 base from J, with 10 bases in between. CDR3 in DNA: TGTGCCAGCAGTTTTTCCCCCGGTAACTATGGCTACACCTTC. It is translated as CASSFSPGNYGYTF.

This clonotype was counted between two and nine times. V gene TRBV5-1 combines with J gene TRBJ2-7; unclear D gene. V was clipped by 2 bases and J by 4 bases, with 10 bases between them. The CDR3 loop spans 13 amino acids. Germline V lookup: CDR1 SGHRS, CDR2 YFSETQ. The CDR3 DNA follows: TGCGCCAGCAGCTTTGCCGTCGGATACGAGCAGTACTTC. Amino acid sequence: CASSFAVGYEQYF.

The chain has TRBV6-1 and TRBJ2-3, with D uncertain. Germline V gene lookup returns CDR1 MNHNS and CDR2 SASEGT. V was clipped by 6 bases and J by 6 bases, with 13 bases between them. The CDR3 is 13 residues long. The CDR3 region has the DNA TGTGCCAGCAGGGGCACCGCCAGGGATACGCAGTATTTT. This gives the protein CASRGTARDTQYF.

The DNA of the CDR3 is TGCGCCAGCAGCCAACTAGCGGGAGTCGGAAACATTCAGTACTTC. Amino acid sequence: CASSQLAGVGNIQYF. This chain links TRBV5-1 with TRBJ2-4; 11 positions agree with TRBD2. The germline CDR1 and CDR2 sequences are SGHRS and YFSETQ. V gave up 4 bases and J gave up 6 bases; unmatched junction bases: 6. The CDR3 is 15 amino acids.

A few counts support this clonotype. The gene calls are TRBV29-1 and TRBJ2-3, with 13 nucleotides matching TRBD2. The CDR3 length is 17 residues. V was clipped by 7 bases and J by 2 bases; unmatched bases: 12. Germline V gene data show CDR1 as SQVTM and CDR2 as ANQGSEA. The DNA of the CDR3 is TGCAGCGCCATTCCGACCGGGACTAGCGGGGACACAGATACGCAGTATTTT. It is translated as CSAIPTGTSGDTDTQYF.